Reported below is one T cell receptor (beta chain). The entry originates in a study of blood T cells in healthy people across ages. From germline, CDR1 is DFQATT and CDR2 SNEGSKA (reference sequence). The J segment lost 0 bases and the V segment lost 5 bases, leaving 10 bases of the junction unmatched. CDR3 size: 16 residues. Using a J-beta primer mix together with a sample-barcoded 5' primer, a second PCR was run for roughly 6 to 12 cycles. TCRdb reprocessed the 5' RACE reads via MiXCR and lists one record per CDR3 protein. The sample records approximately 2,000,000 distinct CDR3 sequences, around 40% being singletons.

This clonotype was sampled from a human donor in good health. The sequencing input was blood. The V call is TRBV20-1, the J call TRBJ2-1, with 7 bases lining up with TRBD2. CDR3: CSALYGGGSSYNEQFF. The CDR3 DNA reads TGCAGTGCTCTTTATGGGGGGGGAAGCTCCTACAATGAGCAGTTCTTC.